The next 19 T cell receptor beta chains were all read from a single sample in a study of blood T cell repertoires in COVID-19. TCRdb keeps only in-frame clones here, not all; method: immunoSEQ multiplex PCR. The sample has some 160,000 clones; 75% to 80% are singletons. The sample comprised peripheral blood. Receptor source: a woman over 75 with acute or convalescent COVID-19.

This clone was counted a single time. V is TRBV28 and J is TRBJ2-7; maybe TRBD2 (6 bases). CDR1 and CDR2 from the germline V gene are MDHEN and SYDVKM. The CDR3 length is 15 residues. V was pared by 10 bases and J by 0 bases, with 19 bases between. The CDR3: CAIAPHSGGSYEQYF. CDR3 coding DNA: TGTGCCATCGCCCCACATTCCGGGGGCTCCTACGAGCAGTACTTC.

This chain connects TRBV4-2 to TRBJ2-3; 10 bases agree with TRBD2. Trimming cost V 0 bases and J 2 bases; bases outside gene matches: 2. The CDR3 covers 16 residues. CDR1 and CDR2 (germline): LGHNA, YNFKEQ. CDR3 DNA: TGTGCCAGCAGCCAAGATAGCGGGGGGCACACAGATACGCAGTATTTT. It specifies CASSQDSGGHTDTQYF.

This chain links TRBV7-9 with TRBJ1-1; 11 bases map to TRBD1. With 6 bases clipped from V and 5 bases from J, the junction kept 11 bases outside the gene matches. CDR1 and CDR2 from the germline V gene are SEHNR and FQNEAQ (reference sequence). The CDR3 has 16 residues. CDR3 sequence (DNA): TGTGCCAGCAGACCCCGCATGGGACAGGGGGTTACTGAAGCTTTCTTT. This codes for CASRPRMGQGVTEAFF.

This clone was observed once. CDR3 nucleotide sequence: TGTGCCAGCAGTTTGATATCGGGGGGGGCCAACGTCCTGACTTTC. The encoded protein is CASSLISGGANVLTF. This chain joins TRBV28 and TRBJ2-6, with a weak D call TRBD2 (5 bases). The CDR3 length is 15 residues. V was cut by 3 bases and J by 4 bases, with 10 bases left in between. Per the germline V gene, CDR1 is MDHEN and CDR2 is SYDVKM.

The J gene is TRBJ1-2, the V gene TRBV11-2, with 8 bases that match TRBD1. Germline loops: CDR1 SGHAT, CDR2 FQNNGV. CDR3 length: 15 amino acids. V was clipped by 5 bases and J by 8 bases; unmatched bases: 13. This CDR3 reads CASSTLLGQGFGYTF. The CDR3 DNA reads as TGTGCCAGCAGCACCCTCCTCGGACAGGGATTCGGCTACACCTTC.

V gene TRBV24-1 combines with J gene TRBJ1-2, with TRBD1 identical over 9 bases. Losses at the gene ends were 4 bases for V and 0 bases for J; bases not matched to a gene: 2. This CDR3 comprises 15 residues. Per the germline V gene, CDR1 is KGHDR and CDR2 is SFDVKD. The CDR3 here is CATSDHRGPNYGYTF. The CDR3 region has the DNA TGTGCCACCAGTGACCACAGGGGGCCTAACTATGGCTACACCTTC.

In DNA form, the CDR3 reads TGTGCCAGAAGCTTGACAGGGATGACGTGCGCTGAAGCTTTCTTT. Translating gives CARSLTGMTCAEAFF. The gene calls are TRBV5-3 and TRBJ1-1; perhaps TRBD1 as D (6 bases). TRBV5-3 is placed among ORFs of uncertain function. Between the trimmed V and J ends, which lost 1 base and 6 bases, there was a span of 16 bases. The CDR3 is 15 amino acids.

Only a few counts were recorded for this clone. The CDR3 DNA reads as TGTGCCAGTAGTAGTCAGGGTAGTTACGAGCAGTACTTC. Its protein is CASSSQGSYEQYF. The chain has TRBV19 and TRBJ2-7; the D gene is possibly TRBD1 (5 bases). The CDR3 has 13 residues. In germline, CDR1 is LNHDA, CDR2 SQIVND (reference sequence). The V end lost 4 bases, the J end lost 4 bases, and 11 bases lay between the germline ends.

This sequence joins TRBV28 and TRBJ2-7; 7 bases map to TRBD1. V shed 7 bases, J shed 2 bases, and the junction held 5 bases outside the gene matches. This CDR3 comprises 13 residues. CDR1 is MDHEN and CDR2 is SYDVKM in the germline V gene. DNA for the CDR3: TGTGCCAGCACCCGGGACAGCACCTACGAGCAGTACTTC. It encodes CASTRDSTYEQYF.

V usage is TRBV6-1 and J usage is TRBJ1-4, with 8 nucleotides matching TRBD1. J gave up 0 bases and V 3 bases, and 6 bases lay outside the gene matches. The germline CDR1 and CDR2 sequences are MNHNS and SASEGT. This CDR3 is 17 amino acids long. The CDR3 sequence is CASSERRGRATNEKLFF. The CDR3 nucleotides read TGTGCCAGCAGTGAGCGCAGGGGGCGCGCAACTAATGAAAAACTGTTTTTT.

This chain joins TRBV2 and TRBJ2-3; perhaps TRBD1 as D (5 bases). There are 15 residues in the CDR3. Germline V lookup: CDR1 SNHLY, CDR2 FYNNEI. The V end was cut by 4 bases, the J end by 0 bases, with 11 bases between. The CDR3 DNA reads TGTGCCAGCAGTGCAACAGGCTCTAGCACAGATACGCAGTATTTT. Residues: CASSATGSSTDTQYF.

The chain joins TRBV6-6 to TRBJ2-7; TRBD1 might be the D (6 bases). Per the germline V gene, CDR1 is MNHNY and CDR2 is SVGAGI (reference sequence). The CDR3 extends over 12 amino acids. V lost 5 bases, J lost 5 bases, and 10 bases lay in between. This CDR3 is CASSGQWDEQYF. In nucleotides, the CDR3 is TGTGCCAGCAGTGGACAGTGGGACGAGCAGTACTTC.

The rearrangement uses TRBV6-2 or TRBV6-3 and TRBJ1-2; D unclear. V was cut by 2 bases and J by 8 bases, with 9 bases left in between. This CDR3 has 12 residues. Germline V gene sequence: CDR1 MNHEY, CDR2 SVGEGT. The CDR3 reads CASSYDGSGYTF. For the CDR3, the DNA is TGTGCCAGCAGTTACGATGGGAGCGGCTACACCTTC.

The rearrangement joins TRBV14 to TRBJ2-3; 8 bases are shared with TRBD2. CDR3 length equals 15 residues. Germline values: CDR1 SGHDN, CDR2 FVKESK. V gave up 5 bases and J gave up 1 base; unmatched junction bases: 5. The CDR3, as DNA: TGTGCCAGCAGCGACGGGGGGGCCGGCACAGATACGCAGTATTTT. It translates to CASSDGGAGTDTQYF.

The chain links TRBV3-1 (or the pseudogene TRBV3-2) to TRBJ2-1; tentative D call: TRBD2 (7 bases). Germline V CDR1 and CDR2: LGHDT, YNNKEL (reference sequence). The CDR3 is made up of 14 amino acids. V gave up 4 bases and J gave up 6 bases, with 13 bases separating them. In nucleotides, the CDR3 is TGTGCCAGCAGCCGGGGGGGGCCAGTCAATGAGCAGTTCTTC. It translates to CASSRGGPVNEQFF.

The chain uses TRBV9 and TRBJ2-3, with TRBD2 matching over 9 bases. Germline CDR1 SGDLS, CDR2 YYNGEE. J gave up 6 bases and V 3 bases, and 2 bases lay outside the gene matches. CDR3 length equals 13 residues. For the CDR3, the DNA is TGTGCCAGCAGCGGAGGACTAGCGGATACGCAGTATTTT. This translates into CASSGGLADTQYF.

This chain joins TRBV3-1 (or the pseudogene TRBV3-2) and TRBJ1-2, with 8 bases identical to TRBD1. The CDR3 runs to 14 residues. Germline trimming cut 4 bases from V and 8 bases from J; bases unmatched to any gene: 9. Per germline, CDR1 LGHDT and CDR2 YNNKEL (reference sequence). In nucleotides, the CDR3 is TGTGCCAGCAGCCCAATGGACAGGGATAGGGGCTACACCTTC. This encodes CASSPMDRDRGYTF.

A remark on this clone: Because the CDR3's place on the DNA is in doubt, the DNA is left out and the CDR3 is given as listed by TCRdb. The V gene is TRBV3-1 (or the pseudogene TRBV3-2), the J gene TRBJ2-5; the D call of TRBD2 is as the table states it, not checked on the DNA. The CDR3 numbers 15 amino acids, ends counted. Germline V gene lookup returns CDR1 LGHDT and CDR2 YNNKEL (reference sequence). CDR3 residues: CASSPFWEREYEQYF.

The CDR3 loop is CASSWGQGIFATNEKLFF. In nucleotides, the CDR3 is TGTGCCAGCAGCTGGGGACAGGGGATCTTCGCAACTAATGAAAAACTGTTTTTT. The chain carries TRBV7-2 and TRBJ1-4; 10 bases are shared with TRBD1. Unmatched junction bases numbered 8, after V lost 4 bases and J lost 0 bases. The CDR3 is 18 amino acids. The germline V gene encodes CDR1 SGHTA and CDR2 FQGNSA.